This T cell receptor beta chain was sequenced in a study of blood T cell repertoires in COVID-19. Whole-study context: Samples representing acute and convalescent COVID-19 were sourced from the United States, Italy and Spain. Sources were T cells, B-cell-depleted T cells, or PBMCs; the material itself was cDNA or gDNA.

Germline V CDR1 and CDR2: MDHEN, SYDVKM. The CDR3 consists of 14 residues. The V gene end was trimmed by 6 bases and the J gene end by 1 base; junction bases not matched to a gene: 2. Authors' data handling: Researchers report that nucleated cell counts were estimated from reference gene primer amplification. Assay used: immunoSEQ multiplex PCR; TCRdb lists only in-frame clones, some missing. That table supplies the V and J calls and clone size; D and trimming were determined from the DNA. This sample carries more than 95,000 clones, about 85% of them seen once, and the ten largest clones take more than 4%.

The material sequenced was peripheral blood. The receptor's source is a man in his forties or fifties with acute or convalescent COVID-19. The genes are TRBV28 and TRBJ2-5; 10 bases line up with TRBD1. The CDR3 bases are TGTGCCAGCAGGAGACAGGGGGCCCAAGAGACCCAGTACTTC. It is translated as CASRRQGAQETQYF.